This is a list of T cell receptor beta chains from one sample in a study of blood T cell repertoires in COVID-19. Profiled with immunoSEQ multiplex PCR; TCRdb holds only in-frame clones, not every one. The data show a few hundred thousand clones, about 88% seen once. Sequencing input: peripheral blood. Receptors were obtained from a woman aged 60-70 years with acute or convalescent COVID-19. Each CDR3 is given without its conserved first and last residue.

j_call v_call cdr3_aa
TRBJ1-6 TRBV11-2 ASSLDRVSPLH
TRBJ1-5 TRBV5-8 ASSRDREHNQPQH
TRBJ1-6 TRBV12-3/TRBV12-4 ASRDTQGLLH
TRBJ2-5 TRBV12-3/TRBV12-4 ASVLGGGGTQY
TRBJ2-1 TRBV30 AWSVGSGFSYNEQF
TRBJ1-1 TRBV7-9 ASSLGRGEAF
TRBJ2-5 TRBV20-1 SASRTGRETQY
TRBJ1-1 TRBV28 ASGLGTEAF
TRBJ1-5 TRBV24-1 ATSDSGQGGGWSNQPQH
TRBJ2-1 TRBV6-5 ASAEAGTYGEQF
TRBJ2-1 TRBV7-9 ASSTLRSRSSSYNEQF
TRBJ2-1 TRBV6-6 ASSLTGGRGLDYNEQF
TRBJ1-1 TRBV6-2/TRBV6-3 ASSYVFSGQVNTEAF
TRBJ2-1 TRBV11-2 ASSSSSGGAVEQF
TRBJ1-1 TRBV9 ASSVEKGANTEAF
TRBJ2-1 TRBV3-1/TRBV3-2 ASSQGQGNEQF
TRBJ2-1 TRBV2 ASNRGSLYNEQF
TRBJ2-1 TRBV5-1 ASSDGWRSSPGEQF
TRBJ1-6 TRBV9 ASSVSPDPRGESPLH
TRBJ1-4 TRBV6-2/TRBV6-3 ASSNGKLF
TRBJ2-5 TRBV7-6 ASSPRNSGAQETQY
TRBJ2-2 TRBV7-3 ASSSTTGQQIGTGELF
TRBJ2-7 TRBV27 ASNSLAGGSYEQY
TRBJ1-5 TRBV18 ASSPPPGGNQPQH
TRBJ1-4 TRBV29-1 SVEVQGGEGEKLF
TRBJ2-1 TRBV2 ASSTEAQYNEQF
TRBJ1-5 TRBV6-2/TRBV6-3 ASSRLGRNNQPQH
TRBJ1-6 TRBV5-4 ASSLGRGLGSPLH
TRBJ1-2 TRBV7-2 ASSSGQTNYGYT
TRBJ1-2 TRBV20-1 SASAGVNYGYT
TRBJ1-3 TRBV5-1 ASSPQGPGATGNTIY
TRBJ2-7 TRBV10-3 AISEGTGGGHEQY
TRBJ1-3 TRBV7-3 ASSLITGSGNTIY
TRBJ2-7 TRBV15 ATNKGTDYEQY
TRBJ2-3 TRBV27 ASSLGLAGGVGTDTQY
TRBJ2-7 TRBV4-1 ASSQVMTGASYEQY
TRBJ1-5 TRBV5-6 ASSLAGTGHNQPQH
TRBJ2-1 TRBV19 ASSMVGQGYNEQF
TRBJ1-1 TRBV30 ASDRGQMNTEAF
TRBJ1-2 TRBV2 ASKGGFYGYT
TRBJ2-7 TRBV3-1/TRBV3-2 ASSLTGPLAEQY
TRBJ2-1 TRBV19 ASSILKGLAGSNEQF
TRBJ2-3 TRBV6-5 ASRLGGTDTQY
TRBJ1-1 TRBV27 ASRSTGRNTEAF
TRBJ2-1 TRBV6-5 ASRHRGGSEQF
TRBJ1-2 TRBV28 ASSSGTASWITNYGYT
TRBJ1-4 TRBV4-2 ASSQGESTNEKLF
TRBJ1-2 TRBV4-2 ASSQAGGQGGNYGYT